This T cell receptor (beta chain) was captured by sequencing in a study of patients and donors after allogeneic stem cell transplantation. The CDR3 consists of 14 residues. V was shortened by 3 bases and J by 1 base, with 10 bases between the two germline ends. CDR1 and CDR2 (germline): GTSNPN, SVGIG (reference sequence). In TCRdb, the RT-PCR reads were re-called with MiXCR into one record per CDR3 protein. The sample holds some 960,000 distinct CDR3 sequences; 15% to 20% are singletons and the top ten take around 6%. Material for sequencing was blood, either unsorted or a sorted T cell fraction (not recorded which). This TCR was recovered from a human donor who was either an allogeneic HSCT recipient or a stem cell or donor lymphocyte infusion donor (not recorded which). It is not recorded whose cells these are; they may come from a transplant donor. The gene calls are TRBV30 and TRBJ2-1, with D tentatively TRBD2 (6 bases). CDR3 loop: CAWSAGRSYNEQFF. In nucleotides, the CDR3 is TGTGCCTGGAGCGCGGGACGGTCCTACAATGAGCAGTTCTTC.